Reported below is one T cell receptor (beta chain). Its antigen is unknown. The study ran its PCR with 60 Vbeta and 13 Jbeta primers. Method: immunoSEQ multiplex PCR; TCRdb's copy keeps in-frame clones and lacks some. The sample consists of roughly 160,000 clones, 75% to 90% of them appearing once. This sample stems from a study of cytomegalovirus exposure and HLA in healthy donors. Broader study findings: Rare sequences made up most TCRs, while some public TCRs were found in many donors. In a later analysis, a missense DCLRE1C variant was linked to TCR beta V- and J-gene trimming. Among the CMV-associated chains, three were confirmed in vitro as specific for CMV antigens. TRBV6-2, TRBV6-3 and some other V segments were excluded as indistinguishable.

Germline lookup yields CDR1 MNHEY and CDR2 SMNVEV (reference sequence). The CDR3 covers 13 residues. V lost 6 bases, J lost 8 bases, and 5 bases stayed unmatched. Sequencing was carried out using PBMCs. The J gene is TRBJ1-2, the V gene TRBV27; 11 bases agree with TRBD1. The clonotype was recovered from a young man in good health and CMV-seronegative. The CDR3 protein is CASSRTGGGGYTF. CDR3 nucleotide sequence: TGTGCCAGCAGCCGGACAGGGGGCGGAGGCTACACCTTC.